These 11 T cell receptor beta chains were sequenced from one sample in a study of cytomegalovirus exposure and HLA in healthy donors. Researchers ran the PCR with 60 Vbeta and 13 Jbeta primers. This table comes from immunoSEQ multiplex PCR, and its TCRdb copy is limited to in-frame clones, with some not included. Of some 150,000 clones listed, around 90% are singletons. Material for sequencing was PBMCs. The receptors derive from a woman aged 25 to 39 in good health and CMV-seronegative.

V gene TRBV7-8 combines with J gene TRBJ2-2; the match to TRBD1 covers 8 bases. Germline V lookup: CDR1 SGHVS, CDR2 FQNEAQ. V dropped 0 bases and J dropped 0; count of bases not matched to a gene: 12. This CDR3 spans 20 amino acids. The CDR3 loop is CASSLARIPPGQANTGELFF. CDR3 sequence (DNA): TGTGCCAGCAGCTTAGCGCGTATCCCCCCGGGACAGGCGAACACCGGGGAGCTGTTTTTT.

This clone was detected once. V and J are TRBV10-3 and TRBJ1-6; TRBD1 might be the D (6 bases). The CDR3 totals 14 residues. Germline V lookup: CDR1 ENHRY, CDR2 SYGVKD. V lost 6 bases to trimming and J lost 5 bases, with 11 bases between them. CDR3 residues: CAIRLTGDNSPLHF. As DNA, the CDR3 is TGTGCCATCAGGTTGACAGGAGATAATTCACCCCTCCACTTT.

The V gene is TRBV18, the J gene TRBJ1-5; 7 bases fit TRBD1. CDR1 is KGHSH, CDR2 LQKENI, per germline. The CDR3 spans 16 residues. J was trimmed by 0 bases and V by 6 bases; bases with no gene match: 8. CDR3 protein: CASSEQGRNSNQPQHF. The CDR3 DNA is TGTGCCAGCTCCGAACAGGGGCGGAATAGCAATCAGCCCCAGCATTTT.

The genes are TRBV19 and TRBJ2-5; D is ambiguous. Germline lookup yields CDR1 LNHDA and CDR2 SQIVND (reference sequence). The CDR3 spans 13 residues. The germline V and J ends were trimmed by 3 bases and 2 bases, with 7 bases remaining between them. Here the CDR3 DNA reads TGTGCCAGTAGTATGCAGGTACAAGAGACCCAGTACTTC. As protein: CASSMQVQETQYF.

This clone was counted a single time. The V gene is TRBV11-3, the J gene TRBJ2-1; D is unclear. This CDR3 spans 14 amino acids. Germline loops: CDR1 SGHNT, CDR2 YENEEA. V lost 4 bases and J 9 bases, leaving 16 bases between the germline ends. As DNA, the CDR3 is TGTGCCAGCAGCTCATGGAGTTATAGCAGTGAGCAGTTCTTC. Its protein is CASSSWSYSSEQFF.

For the CDR3, the DNA is TGTGCCAGCAGGCCCTCTGGGACTAGCGTCTACAATGAGCAGTTCTTC. Translated: CASRPSGTSVYNEQFF. The chain uses TRBV11-2 and TRBJ2-1, with 10 bases fitting TRBD2. V lost 6 bases to trimming and J lost 3 bases; unmatched junction nucleotides: 8. CDR1 and CDR2 (germline): SGHAT, FQNNGV. The CDR3 sequence is 16 residues long.

The V call is TRBV10-1, the J call TRBJ2-5, with D possibly matching TRBD1 (6 bases). The CDR3 runs 15 residues. Germline V gene lookup returns CDR1 WNHNN and CDR2 SYGVQD (reference sequence). Between the trimmed V and J ends, which lost 0 bases and 3 bases, there was a span of 11 bases. The CDR3 reads CASSESGAAKETQYF. The CDR3, as DNA: TGCGCCAGCAGTGAGTCGGGGGCAGCTAAAGAGACCCAGTACTTC.

V and J are TRBV11-2 and TRBJ1-6; D gene unclear. Trimming took off 1 base at V and 4 bases at J, with 5 bases between the two ends. In germline, CDR1 is SGHAT, CDR2 FQNNGV. The CDR3 extends over 14 amino acids. The CDR3 bases are TGTGCCAGCAGCTTAGCAGGATATAATTCACCCCTCCACTTT. It is translated as CASSLAGYNSPLHF.

Remarks on this clone: One end of the junction does not line up with germline, which may come from a read error. The chain couples TRBV4-1 to TRBJ1-2, with D maybe TRBD1 (6 bases). The germline V gene has CDR1 MGHRA and CDR2 YSYEKL. The CDR3 extends over 12 amino acids. This CDR3 reads CASSSGLQGRSF. The DNA of the CDR3 is TGCGCCAGCAGCTCCGGGCTACAGGGCAGGTCCTTC.

V is TRBV7-2 and J is TRBJ2-5, with a tentative D call TRBD2 (5 bases). The CDR3 covers 11 residues. The germline gives CDR1 SGHTA, CDR2 FQGNSA. Trimming stripped 5 bases from V and 11 bases from J, with 12 bases between. CDR3 bases: TGTGCCAGCAGCCCCTTGTGGGAGCAGTACTTC. Translation gives CASSPLWEQYF.

This sequence joins TRBV5-1 and TRBJ2-1; 8 bases are a match to TRBD2. The ends lost 7 bases at V and 7 bases at J; junction bases unmatched: 16. The CDR3 has 16 amino acids. Germline-derived CDR1 and CDR2 are SGHRS and YFSETQ. This CDR3 reads CASSSVYGGGKNEQFF. CDR3 coding DNA: TGCGCCAGCTCCTCCGTATACGGCGGGGGGAAGAATGAGCAGTTCTTC.